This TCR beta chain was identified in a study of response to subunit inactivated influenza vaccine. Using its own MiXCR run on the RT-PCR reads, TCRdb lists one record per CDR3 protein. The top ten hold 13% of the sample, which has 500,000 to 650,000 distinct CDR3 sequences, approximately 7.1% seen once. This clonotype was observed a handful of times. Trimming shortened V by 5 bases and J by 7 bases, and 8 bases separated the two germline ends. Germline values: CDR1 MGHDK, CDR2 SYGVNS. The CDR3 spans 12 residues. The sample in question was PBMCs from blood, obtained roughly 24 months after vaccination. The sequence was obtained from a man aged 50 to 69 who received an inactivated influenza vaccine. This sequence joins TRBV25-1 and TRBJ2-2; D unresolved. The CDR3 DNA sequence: TGTGCCAGCAGTCTTAGTTTCGGGGAGCTGTTTTTT. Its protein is CASSLSFGELFF.